This TCR beta chain was retrieved from a study of T cells in women clearing cervical HPV infection. Study-wide context: Only a few women had HLA typing results available.

As concerns this clone: Its cognate antigen is unknown. The observed sequence ends 3 residues before the CDR3 terminus, with the missing tail filled in from the germline J gene.

This CDR3 has 16 amino acids. The J segment lost 7 bases and the V segment lost 3 bases, leaving 13 bases of the junction unmatched. Germline loops: CDR1 SGHNT, CDR2 YYREEE (reference sequence). Study-wide findings and caveats: Repertoire richness, not evenness, was significantly elevated in CIN3+ cases versus controls.

All participants had a single incident cervical HPV16 infection, and prevalent HPV16 infections were excluded. Profiling relied on immunoSEQ multiplex PCR, and the TCRdb table lists in-frame clones only, not all of them. The sample's table shows around 29,000 clones. Sequencing was carried out using blood buffy coat. This TCR was sampled from a woman between 18 and 70 years old with a cervical HPV16 infection that either progressed to CIN3+ or cleared (not recorded which). The chain employs TRBV5-4 and TRBJ1-2; 9 bases are a match to TRBD1. The CDR3 bases that were read are TGTGCCAGCAGCTCCATGGACAGGGGAATAGAGGGTGGC. It yields the protein CASSSMDRGIEGG. The entire CDR3 reads CASSSMDRGIEGGYTF.